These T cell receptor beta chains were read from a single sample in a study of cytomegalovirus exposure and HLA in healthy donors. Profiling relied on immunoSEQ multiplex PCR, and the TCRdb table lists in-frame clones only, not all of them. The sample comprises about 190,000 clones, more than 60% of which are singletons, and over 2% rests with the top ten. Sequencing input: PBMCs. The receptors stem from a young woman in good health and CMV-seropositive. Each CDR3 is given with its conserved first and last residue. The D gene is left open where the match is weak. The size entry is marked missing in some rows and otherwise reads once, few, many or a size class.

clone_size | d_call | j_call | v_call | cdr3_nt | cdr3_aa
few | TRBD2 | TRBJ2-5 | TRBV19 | TGTGCCAGTAGCCCAACTAGCGGGGGGGCCCTCCGGGAGACCCAGTACTTC | CASSPTSGGALRETQYF
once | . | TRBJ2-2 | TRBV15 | TGTGCCACCAGTAGACCACTCACAGGGTATCGCGCCGGGGAGCTGTTTTTT | CATSRPLTGYRAGELFF
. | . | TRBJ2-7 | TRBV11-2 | TGTGCCAGCAGGATGCGGGTAGAATCCTACGAGCAGTACTTC | CASRMRVESYEQYF
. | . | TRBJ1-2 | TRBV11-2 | TGTGCCAGCAGCAACGGATTGGAGGGCTACACCTTC | CASSNGLEGYTF
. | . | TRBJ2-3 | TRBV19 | TGTGCCAGTAGTCCGAGGGTACTAGTTCCTACTAGCACAGATACGCAGTATTTT | CASSPRVLVPTSTDTQYF
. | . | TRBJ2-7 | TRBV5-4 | TGTGCCAGCAGCTTGGGGGCTGACCCCTCCTACGAGCAGTACTTC | CASSLGADPSYEQYF
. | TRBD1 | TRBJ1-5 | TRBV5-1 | TGCGCCAGCAGCCCGGATGGACAGGGATACAATCAGCCCCAGCATTTT | CASSPDGQGYNQPQHF
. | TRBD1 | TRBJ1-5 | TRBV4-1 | TGCGCCAGCAGCCAAGGACAGGGGAAGGGATCAGCCCAGCATTTT | CASSQGQGKGSAQHF
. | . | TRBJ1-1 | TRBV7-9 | TGTGCCAGCAGCGAAGAGACAGATATGAACACTGAAGCTTTCTTT | CASSEETDMNTEAFF
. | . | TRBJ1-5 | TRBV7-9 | TGTGCCAGCAGCTTAGGCGGGGGCGACGGCAATCAGCCCCAGCATTTT | CASSLGGGDGNQPQHF
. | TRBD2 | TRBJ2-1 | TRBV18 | TGTGCCAGCTCACCGCCTGGACTAGCGGGAAGGTACAATGAGCAGTTCTTC | CASSPPGLAGRYNEQFF
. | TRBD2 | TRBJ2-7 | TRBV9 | TGTGCCAGCAGCGTAGGGTCCCAAGCGGGGGCTCAGTACTTC | CASSVGSQAGAQYF
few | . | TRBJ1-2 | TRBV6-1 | TGTGCCAGCACCCAGGGACATAACTATGGCTACACCTTC | CASTQGHNYGYTF
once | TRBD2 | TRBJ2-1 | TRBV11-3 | TGTGCCAGCAGCGCCTCGGCGGGGGGGAGTCTCACCCAATTCTTC | CASSASAGGSLTQFF
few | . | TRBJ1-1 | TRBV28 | TGTGCCAGCCACGGGGGGGCCAGGGTGGGCACTGAAGCTTTCTTT | CASHGGARVGTEAFF
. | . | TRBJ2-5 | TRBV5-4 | TGTGCCAGCAGCTTGGGGGGTTCGAGCGGTCAAGAGACCCAGTACTTC | CASSLGGSSGQETQYF